This TCR beta chain was obtained from a study of monozygotic twins with inflammatory bowel disease. Study conclusions and caveats: In these data, no single strong IBD-associated signal or clonotype received support. Between concordant and discordant twins, repertoire similarity failed to differ, a result that limited power may explain.

For this clonotype: No antigen is known for it.

Reprocessing the 5' RACE reads, TCRdb reports a single entry for every CDR3 protein and omits DNA. The sample table includes 300,000 to 450,000 distinct CDR3 sequences. The germline V gene has CDR1 SGHTA and CDR2 FQGNSA. This CDR3 region has 15 residues. V gene TRBV7-2 combines with J gene TRBJ2-7; TCRdb's assignment of TRBD1 cannot be checked, as there is no DNA. The source is a human donor with ulcerative colitis or Crohn's disease, or a healthy co-twin of an affected twin (not recorded which). Sequencing was carried out using blood. The CDR3 loop reads CASSLQAGPNHEQYF.